In this sample, the clone carrying this TCR beta chain turned up many times. Germline assignment: CDR1 MNHEY and CDR2 SMNVEV (reference sequence). This CDR3 is 15 amino acids long. Losses at the gene ends were 3 bases for V and 5 bases for J; bases not matched to a gene: 5. TCRdb analysed the reads with MiXCR anew, one entry per CDR3 protein. The table lists 250,000 to 300,000 distinct CDR3 sequences, approximately 9% of them singletons. This record comes from a study of T cell repertoires in cytomegalovirus infection. Overall study: Public TCR beta signatures indicated both CMV infection and matching HLA type.

This TCR came from a human donor in good health (CMV status not recorded). Some clones in this sample may be carry-over from other donors' samples. Material for sequencing was PBMCs. The chain couples TRBV27 to TRBJ2-5; 11 bases agree with TRBD2. The CDR3 DNA follows: TGTGCCAGCAGTTTCTTAGCGGGGGGGCGGGAGACCCAGTACTTC. Protein: CASSFLAGGRETQYF.